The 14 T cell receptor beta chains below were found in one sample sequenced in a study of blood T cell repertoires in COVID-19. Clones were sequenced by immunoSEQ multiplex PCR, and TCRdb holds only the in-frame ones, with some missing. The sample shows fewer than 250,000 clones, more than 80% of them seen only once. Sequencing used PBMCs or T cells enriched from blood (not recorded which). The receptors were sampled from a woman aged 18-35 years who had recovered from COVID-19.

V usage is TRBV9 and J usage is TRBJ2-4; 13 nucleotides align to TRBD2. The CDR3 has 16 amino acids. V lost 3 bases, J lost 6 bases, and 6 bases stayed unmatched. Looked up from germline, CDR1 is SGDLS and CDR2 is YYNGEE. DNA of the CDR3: TGTGCCAGCAGCGCGACTAGCGGGGGGTCGGGAAACATTCAGTACTTC. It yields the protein CASSATSGGSGNIQYF.

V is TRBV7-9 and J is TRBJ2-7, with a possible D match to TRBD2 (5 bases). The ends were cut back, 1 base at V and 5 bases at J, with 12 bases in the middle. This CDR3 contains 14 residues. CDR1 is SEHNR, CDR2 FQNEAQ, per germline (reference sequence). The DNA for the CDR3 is TGTGCCAGCAGCTTAGGAGCGGCTAGCCACGAGCAGTACTTC. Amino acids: CASSLGAASHEQYF.

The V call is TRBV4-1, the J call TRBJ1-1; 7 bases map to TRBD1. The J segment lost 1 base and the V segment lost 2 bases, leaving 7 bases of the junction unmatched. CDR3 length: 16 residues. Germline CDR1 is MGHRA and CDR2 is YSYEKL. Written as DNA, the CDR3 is TGCGCCAGCAGCCAACCCCGCAGGGGGGCGAACACTGAAGCTTTCTTT. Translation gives CASSQPRRGANTEAFF.

The CDR3 loop is CASSLWVEASGGYGSYNSPLHF. CDR3 bases: TGTGCCAGCAGTTTATGGGTTGAGGCTTCGGGTGGGTACGGCTCCTATAATTCACCCCTCCACTTT. The chain has TRBV28 and TRBJ1-6; D remains ambiguous. CDR3 length: 22 residues. Deletions cut 0 bases from V and 0 bases from J, with 24 bases between. The V gene's germline CDR1 is MDHEN and CDR2 SYDVKM.

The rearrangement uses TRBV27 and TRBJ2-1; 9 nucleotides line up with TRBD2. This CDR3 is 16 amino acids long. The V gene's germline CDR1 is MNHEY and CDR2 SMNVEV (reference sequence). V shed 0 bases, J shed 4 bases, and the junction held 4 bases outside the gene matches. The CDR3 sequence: CASSLSSGGRYNEQFF. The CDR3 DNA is TGTGCCAGCAGTTTATCGAGCGGGGGGAGGTACAATGAGCAGTTCTTC.

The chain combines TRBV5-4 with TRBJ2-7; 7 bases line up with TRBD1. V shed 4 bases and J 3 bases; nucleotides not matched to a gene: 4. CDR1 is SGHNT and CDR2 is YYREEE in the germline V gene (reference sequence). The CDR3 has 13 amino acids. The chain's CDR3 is CASSQDRDYEQYF. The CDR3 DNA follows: TGTGCCAGCAGCCAAGACAGGGACTACGAGCAGTACTTC. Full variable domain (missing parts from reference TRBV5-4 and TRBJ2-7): ETGVTQSPTHLIKTRGQQVTLRCSSQSGHNTVSWYQQALGQGPQFIFQYYREEENGRGNFPPRFSGLQFPNYSSELNVNALELDDSALYLCASSQDRDYEQYFGPGTRLTVT.

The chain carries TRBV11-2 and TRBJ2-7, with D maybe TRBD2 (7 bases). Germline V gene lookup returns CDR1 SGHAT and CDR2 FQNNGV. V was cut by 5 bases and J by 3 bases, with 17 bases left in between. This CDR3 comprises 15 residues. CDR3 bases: TGTGCCAGCAGCCGCACTAGGGGGGGGAGCTACGAGCAGTACTTC. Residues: CASSRTRGGSYEQYF.

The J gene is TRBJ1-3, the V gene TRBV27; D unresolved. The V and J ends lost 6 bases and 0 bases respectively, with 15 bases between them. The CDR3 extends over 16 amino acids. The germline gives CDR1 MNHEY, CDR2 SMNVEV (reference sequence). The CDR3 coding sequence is TGTGCCAGCAGACTGCTTGATCGGGACTCTGGAAACACCATATATTTT. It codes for CASRLLDRDSGNTIYF.

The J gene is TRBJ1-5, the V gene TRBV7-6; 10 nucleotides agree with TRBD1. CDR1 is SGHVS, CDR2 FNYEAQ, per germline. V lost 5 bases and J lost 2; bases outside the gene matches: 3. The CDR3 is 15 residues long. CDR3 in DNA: TGTGCCAGCAGCGGGACAGGGGATCGCAATCAGCCCCAGCATTTT. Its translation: CASSGTGDRNQPQHF.

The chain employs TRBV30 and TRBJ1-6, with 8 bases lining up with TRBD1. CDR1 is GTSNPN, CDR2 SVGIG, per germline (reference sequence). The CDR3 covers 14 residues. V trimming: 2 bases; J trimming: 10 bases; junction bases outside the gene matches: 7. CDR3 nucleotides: TGTGCCTGGAGTCCCCGACAGGGGCAATCACCCCTCCACTTT. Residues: CAWSPRQGQSPLHF.

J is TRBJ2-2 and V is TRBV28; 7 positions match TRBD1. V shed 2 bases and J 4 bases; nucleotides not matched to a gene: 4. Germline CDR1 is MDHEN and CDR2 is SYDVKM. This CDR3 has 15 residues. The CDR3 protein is CASSLGDRLTGELFF. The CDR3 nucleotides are TGTGCCAGCAGTTTAGGGGACAGACTCACCGGGGAGCTGTTTTTT.

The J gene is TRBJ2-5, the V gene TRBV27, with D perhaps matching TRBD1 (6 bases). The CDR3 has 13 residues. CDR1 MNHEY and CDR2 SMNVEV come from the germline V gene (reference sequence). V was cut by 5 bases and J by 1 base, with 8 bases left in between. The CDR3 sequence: CASSGGIQETQYF. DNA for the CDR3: TGTGCCAGCAGTGGGGGCATCCAAGAGACCCAGTACTTC.

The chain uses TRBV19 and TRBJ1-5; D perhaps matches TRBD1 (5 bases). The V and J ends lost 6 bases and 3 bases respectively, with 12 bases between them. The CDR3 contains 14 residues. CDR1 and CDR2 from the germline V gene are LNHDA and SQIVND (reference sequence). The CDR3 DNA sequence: TGTGCCAGTAGCCTGGGGCGGATCAATCAGCCCCAGCATTTT. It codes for CASSLGRINQPQHF.

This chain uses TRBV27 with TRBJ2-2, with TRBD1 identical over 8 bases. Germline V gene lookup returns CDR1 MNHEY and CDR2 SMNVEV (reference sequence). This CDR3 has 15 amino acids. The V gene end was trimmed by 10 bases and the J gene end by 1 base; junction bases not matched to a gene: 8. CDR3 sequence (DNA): TGTGCCACCCAACCCGGGACAGGGAACACCGGGGAGCTGTTTTTT. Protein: CATQPGTGNTGELFF.